These 28 T cell receptor beta chains were all obtained from the same sample, sequenced in a study of T cells after yellow fever vaccination. MiXCR, applied by TCRdb to the 5' RACE reads, yields one record per CDR3 protein. The sample has around 50,000 distinct CDR3 sequences, roughly 7.3% seen once. The specimen was CD8+ T cells sorted from PBMCs, collected roughly 15 days after the first yellow fever vaccination. The receptors originated from a man between 18 and 29 years old who received the YFV17D yellow fever vaccine.

With regard to this clonotype: Given a much more abundant clone one base away, this may be a read error. The chain links TRBV7-2 to TRBJ2-7, with a weak D call TRBD1 (6 bases). This CDR3 is 15 amino acids long. From germline, CDR1 is SGHTA and CDR2 FQGNSA. With 5 bases removed from V and 2 bases from J, the gap between germline ends came to 16 bases. CDR3 sequence: CASSLLTGCPYEQYF. The CDR3, as DNA: TGTGCCAGCAGCCTACTAACAGGGTGCCCCTACGAGCAGTACTTC. Full variable domain (missing parts from reference TRBV7-2 and TRBJ2-7): GAGVSQSPSNKVTEKGKDVELRCDPISGHTALYWYRQSLGQGLEFLIYFQGNSAPDKSGLPSDRFSAERTGGSVSTLTIQRTQQEDSAVYLCASSLLTGCPYEQYFGPGTRLTVT.

This clonotype occurred many times. The chain employs TRBV9 and TRBJ2-7; 7 bases line up with TRBD2. Germline values: CDR1 SGDLS, CDR2 YYNGEE. V trimming: 0 bases; J trimming: 6 bases; junction bases outside the gene matches: 9. CDR3 length: 15 amino acids. Written as DNA, the CDR3 is TGTGCCAGCAGCGTAGACGGCGGGGGTATAAGCGAGCAGTACTTC. This sequence encodes CASSVDGGGISEQYF.

This clonotype was detected ten times or more. This rearrangement joins TRBV12-3 or TRBV12-4 to TRBJ2-1, with a weak D call TRBD2 (6 bases). Trimming stripped 5 bases from V and 2 bases from J, with 16 bases between. The CDR3 sequence is 16 residues long. The CDR3 protein is CASSPEGTDPYNEQFF. Here the CDR3 DNA reads TGTGCCAGCAGTCCCGAGGGGACTGACCCCTACAATGAGCAGTTCTTC.

This clonotype was seen many times. This chain links TRBV12-3 or TRBV12-4 with TRBJ2-1; 11 nucleotides line up with TRBD2. The CDR3 has 15 amino acids. The ends lost 5 bases at V and 4 bases at J; junction bases unmatched: 4. The CDR3 region has the DNA TGTGCCAGCAGTCCGTCTAGCGGGGGGTACAATGAGCAGTTCTTC. This codes for CASSPSSGGYNEQFF.

Ten or more counts support this clonotype. The chain employs TRBV7-9 and TRBJ2-1; 10 nucleotides align to TRBD1. The CDR3 totals 12 residues. Losses at the gene ends were 8 bases for V and 9 bases for J; bases not matched to a gene: 4. CDR1 is SEHNR, CDR2 FQNEAQ, per germline (reference sequence). CDR3 region: CASSGQGGEQFF. CDR3 coding DNA: TGTGCCAGCTCCGGACAGGGGGGTGAGCAGTTCTTC.

This clonotype was detected many times. The V and J genes are TRBV4-1 and TRBJ1-2; TRBD1 is a possible D gene (6 bases). Deletions cut 1 base from V and 0 bases from J, with 9 bases between. Germline V gene sequence: CDR1 MGHRA, CDR2 YSYEKL. This CDR3 is built from 15 residues. The CDR3 protein is CASSQVDRPNYGYTF. In DNA form, the CDR3 reads TGCGCCAGCAGCCAAGTCGACAGGCCTAACTATGGCTACACCTTC.

At least ten counts were recorded for this clonotype. V usage is TRBV30 and J usage is TRBJ2-7; D perhaps matches TRBD2 (5 bases). V gave up 1 base and J gave up 4 bases, with 17 bases separating them. This CDR3 has 15 amino acids. From germline, CDR1 is GTSNPN and CDR2 SVGIG (reference sequence). CDR3 residues: CAWSAGLPVIYEQYF. CDR3 in DNA: TGTGCCTGGAGTGCTGGACTCCCAGTGATTTACGAGCAGTACTTC. The whole variable domain, filled in from reference TRBV30 and TRBJ2-7, reads SQTIHQWPATLVQPVGSPLSLECTVEGTSNPNLYWYRQAAGRGLQLLFYSVGIGQISSEVPQNLSASRPQDRQFILSSKKLLLSDSGFYLCAWSAGLPVIYEQYFGPGTRLTVT.

Worth noting for this clonotype: A much bigger clone sits one base away, suggesting this may be a read error. In DNA, the CDR3 is TGTGCCAGCAGCCCCATGGCAGGGAGCACTGAAGCTTTCTTT. This encodes CASSPMAGSTEAFF. The chain links TRBV7-6 to TRBJ1-1; D might be TRBD1 (5 bases). Germline loops: CDR1 SGHVS, CDR2 FNYEAQ. The CDR3 contains 14 residues. The ends were cut back, 5 bases at V and 4 bases at J, with 14 bases in the middle.

Ten or more counts support this clonotype. The chain uses TRBV7-6 and TRBJ1-4; D is possibly TRBD1 (6 bases). Germline CDR1 reads SGHVS; CDR2 reads FNYEAQ. Trimming took off 5 bases at V and 7 bases at J, with 17 bases between the two ends. This CDR3 is built from 15 residues. CDR3 residues: CASSPTGLVGEKLFF. CDR3 DNA sequence: TGTGCCAGCAGCCCGACAGGCCTGGTTGGTGAAAAACTGTTTTTT.

This clonotype was counted at least ten times. This rearrangement joins TRBV25-1 to TRBJ1-1; the D gene is possibly TRBD1 (6 bases). V lost 8 bases to trimming and J lost 1 base, with 11 bases between them. CDR1 MGHDK and CDR2 SYGVNS come from the germline V gene. This CDR3 has 13 residues. The CDR3 sequence: CASAPGQNTEAFF. The CDR3 DNA follows: TGTGCCAGCGCTCCGGGACAGAACACTGAAGCTTTCTTT.

This clonotype was recorded at least ten times. The chain uses TRBV10-3 and TRBJ1-3, with a possible D match to TRBD1 (6 bases). The CDR3 has 14 amino acids. V lost 4 bases to trimming and J lost 0 bases, with 7 bases between them. Germline CDR1 and CDR2: ENHRY and SYGVKD. CDR3 region: CAISGDTSGNTIYF. In DNA, the CDR3 is TGTGCCATCAGTGGGGACACCTCTGGAAACACCATATATTTT.

Details on this clonotype: The junction differs from germline at one of its ends, possibly a read error. The chain employs TRBV4-1 and TRBJ1-6, with D perhaps TRBD1 (5 bases). CDR3 size: 17 residues. From germline, CDR1 is MGHRA and CDR2 YSYEKL. Here the CDR3 DNA reads TGCGCCATCAGCCAGTTCTTCAATCTGGGGGATAACTCACCCCTCCACTTT. Translating gives CAISQFFNLGDNSPLHF.

This clonotype has at least ten counts. The rearrangement uses TRBV20-1 and TRBJ2-7, with 8 bases aligning to TRBD1. J gave up 3 bases and V 0 bases, and 4 bases lay outside the gene matches. CDR1 is DFQATT and CDR2 is SNEGSKA in the germline V gene (reference sequence). This CDR3 has 14 residues. CDR3 coding DNA: TGCAGTGCTAGAGACCCGGGACAGGACTACGAGCAGTACTTC. This gives the protein CSARDPGQDYEQYF.

At least ten counts were recorded for this clonotype. V is TRBV15 and J is TRBJ2-3; 8 bases are a match to TRBD2. The CDR3 is 21 residues long. Trimming cost V 0 bases and J 4 bases; bases outside gene matches: 21. Per germline, CDR1 LNHNV and CDR2 YYDKDF (reference sequence). CDR3 sequence (DNA): TGTGCCACCAGCAGAGATCCCCTGGGTAGCGGGGTTTCCCTCAGCGCAGATACGCAGTATTTT. It translates to CATSRDPLGSGVSLSADTQYF.

For this clonotype: This may be a read error, as it is one base from a much larger clone. V is TRBV11-2 and J is TRBJ2-7; D gene uncertain. Germline CDR1 is SGHAT and CDR2 is FQNNGV. Trimming stripped 0 bases from V and 2 bases from J, with 11 bases between. The CDR3 runs to 15 residues. The CDR3 coding sequence is TGTGCCAGCAGCTTAGATCTCGGATCTGCCTACGAGCAGTACTTC. This encodes CASSLDLGSAYEQYF.

Only a few counts were recorded for this clonotype. This chain uses TRBV12-3 or TRBV12-4 with TRBJ2-2, with D perhaps being TRBD1 or TRBD2 (5 bases each). This CDR3 region has 19 residues. V lost 2 bases to trimming and J lost 2 bases, with 21 bases between them. CDR3 DNA: TGTGCCAGCAGTTTAACTCTGACCTTGGGGACGGTTAACACCGGGGAGCTGTTTTTT. This gives the protein CASSLTLTLGTVNTGELFF.

This clonotype was seen repeatedly, ten times or more. This chain connects TRBV10-3 to TRBJ2-7; tentatively, D is TRBD2 (6 bases). Trimming shortened V by 2 bases and J by 5 bases, and 13 bases separated the two germline ends. Germline V gene data show CDR1 as ENHRY and CDR2 as SYGVKD. The CDR3 has 14 amino acids. CDR3 DNA sequence: TGTGCCATCAGTGAGACCGGGGGAACTCACGAGCAGTACTTC. As protein: CAISETGGTHEQYF.

Ten or more counts support this clonotype. The chain carries TRBV12-3 or TRBV12-4 and TRBJ2-7; 9 bases fit TRBD1. The CDR3 has 14 amino acids. Trimming cost V 6 bases and J 7 bases; bases outside gene matches: 10. The CDR3 DNA reads TGTGCCAGCAGCCCGGGACAGGGATCGATGGAGCAGTACTTC. Translated, it gives CASSPGQGSMEQYF.

The rearrangement joins TRBV12-3 or TRBV12-4 to TRBJ1-5, with 9 bases that match TRBD1. V shed 7 bases, J shed 4 bases, and the junction held 5 bases outside the gene matches. The length of the CDR3 is 14 residues. In DNA, the CDR3 is TGTGCCAGCAATATGGGACAGGGAAATCAGCCCCAGCATTTT. This translates into CASNMGQGNQPQHF.

This clonotype was seen ten or more times. The chain is built from TRBV6-5 and TRBJ1-1; D possibly corresponds to TRBD1 (5 bases). This CDR3 contains 15 residues. Germline V gives CDR1 MNHEY, CDR2 SVGAGI. Trimming pared 0 bases from V and 1 base from J, leaving 9 bases between. CDR3 residues: CASSYSGAGNTEAFF. CDR3 bases: TGTGCCAGCAGTTACTCAGGGGCGGGGAACACTGAAGCTTTCTTT.

Many counts were recorded for this clonotype. The chain uses TRBV7-9 and TRBJ1-4; weak D call: TRBD1 (6 bases). V lost 5 bases and J lost 6, with 7 bases in between. Looked up from germline, CDR1 is SEHNR and CDR2 is FQNEAQ (reference sequence). This CDR3 is 12 amino acids long. For the CDR3, the DNA is TGTGCCAGCAGCCGGACAGATGAAAAACTGTTTTTT. Translating gives CASSRTDEKLFF.

V and J are TRBV20-1 and TRBJ2-7; 12 bases line up with TRBD2. Germline CDR1 and CDR2: DFQATT and SNEGSKA (reference sequence). There are 15 residues in the CDR3. With V trimmed by 4 bases and J by 2 bases, 6 bases remained unmatched. The CDR3, as DNA: TGCAGTGCTAAGCCTCTAGCGGGGGGGCCCTACGAGCAGTACTTC. Protein: CSAKPLAGGPYEQYF.

This clonotype was seen ten or more times. The V call is TRBV4-1, the J call TRBJ2-7, with 10 bases matching TRBD1. The CDR3 sequence is 15 residues long. Trimming at V came to 0 bases and at J to 4 bases, leaving 3 bases not matched to a gene. Looked up from germline, CDR1 is MGHRA and CDR2 is YSYEKL. The CDR3 loop is CASSQEDRGPYEQYF. Here the CDR3 DNA reads TGCGCCAGCAGCCAAGAAGACAGGGGGCCATACGAGCAGTACTTC.

Remarks on this clonotype: A much larger clone lies a single base off, so this may be a read error. The chain couples TRBV12-3 or TRBV12-4 to TRBJ1-1; no clear D. The V end lost 6 bases, the J end lost 1 base, and 15 bases lay between the germline ends. There are 15 residues in the CDR3. The CDR3 nucleotides are TGTGCCAGCAGACCCGCCATAGCGGGGAACACTGAAGCTTTCTTT. Protein: CASRPAIAGNTEAFF.

CDR3 coding DNA: TGTGCCAGCAGCCAAGATCGAAGGGATCCGAGAGAGACCCAGTACTTC. This gives the protein CASSQDRRDPRETQYF. This rearrangement joins TRBV4-2 to TRBJ2-5; no firm D call. V lost 0 bases to trimming and J lost 4 bases, with 15 bases between them. Germline CDR1 is LGHNA and CDR2 is YNFKEQ. The CDR3 runs 16 residues.

This clonotype has ten or more counts. V is TRBV4-1 and J is TRBJ2-1; possibly TRBD1 for D (5 bases). The CDR3 is made up of 14 amino acids. The V and J ends lost 2 bases and 6 bases respectively, with 11 bases between them. Germline V gives CDR1 MGHRA, CDR2 YSYEKL. CDR3 sequence reads: CASSQQGLGNEQFF. The CDR3 bases are TGCGCCAGCAGCCAACAGGGATTGGGCAATGAGCAGTTCTTC.

This clonotype appeared many times. The CDR3 region is CASSQVALNTGELFF. As DNA, the CDR3 is TGTGCCAGCAGCCAAGTGGCGCTGAACACCGGGGAGCTGTTTTTT. The chain combines TRBV14 with TRBJ2-2; no reliable D call. The CDR3 contains 15 residues. Germline V CDR1 and CDR2: SGHDN, FVKESK. The ends were cut back, 1 base at V and 1 base at J, with 7 bases in the middle.

Many counts were recorded for this clonotype. This sequence joins TRBV9 and TRBJ1-6, with TRBD1 matching 8 bases. The germline V gene encodes CDR1 SGDLS and CDR2 YYNGEE. J lost 7 bases, V lost 4 bases, and 7 bases had no gene match. The CDR3 covers 15 residues. The CDR3 sequence is CASSPRDRLNSPLHF. DNA for the CDR3: TGTGCCAGCAGCCCAAGGGACAGGCTCAATTCACCCCTCCACTTT.